The present T cell receptor (beta chain) was sequenced within a study of tumor T cells in aggressive B-cell lymphoma (dated by TCRdb to about 2017). The library was produced with the immunoSEQ multiplex PCR assay. Not all clones reach the TCRdb copy of this immuneACCESS table, which keeps in-frame sequences only. Checked studies attribute under half of the gap to unresolved V genes and leave the rest unexplained. The sample data list 450 to 650 clones, and about 89% of these were observed just once. The ten largest account for about a sixth of the sample. In regard to this clone: Its cognate antigen has yet to be identified. Base quality data are lacking; no much larger clone is found one base away.

After removal of 2 bases from V and 3 bases from J, the junction retains 4 bases not matched to a gene. Taken from the germline V gene, the CDR1 and CDR2 loops are SGHRS and YFSETQ. The CDR3 numbers 15 residues from cysteine through phenylalanine. The CDR3 DNA has 45 bases and is translated from base 1. This TCR came from an adult with diffuse large B cell lymphoma. The chain uses TRBV5-1 and TRBJ2-3; TRBD2 fits 9 bases in the junction. Sequencing input: tumor tissue. The CDR3 here reads CASSFTLAGTDTQYF. The DNA is TGCGCCAGCAGCTTCACCCTAGCGGGAACAGATACGCAGTATTTT.